This entry describes one TCR beta chain. This entry is derived from a study of OX40 agonist ivuxolimab in advanced cancers. Study context: Aged 23 to 79 with a mean of approximately 57 years, they were approximately 79% male.

Only in-frame clones appear in the TCRdb table, and some are missing; sequencing was by immunoSEQ multiplex PCR. The sample lists 18,000 or so clones; approximately 77% were seen once. This CDR3 contains 12 residues. Germline lookup yields CDR1 MGHDK and CDR2 SYGVNS. Trimming took 3 bases from V and 7 from J, leaving 7 bases between them. Specimen: CD4+ or CD8+ T cells sorted from blood, collected in a trial of the OX40 agonist ivuxolimab. This chain joins TRBV25-1 and TRBJ2-1; D might be TRBD2 (6 bases). The sequence derives from an adult with an advanced solid tumor such as melanoma, head and neck, liver or kidney cancer. The CDR3 loop is CASSDSGNEQFF. CDR3 coding DNA: TGTGCCAGCAGTGACAGCGGGAATGAGCAGTTCTTC.